The 4 T cell receptor beta chains below come from one sample, sequenced in a study of cytomegalovirus exposure and HLA in healthy donors. Primers included in the PCR were 60 Vbeta and 13 Jbeta primers. This table comes from immunoSEQ multiplex PCR, and its TCRdb copy is limited to in-frame clones, with some not included. This sample's table reports 70,000 to 85,000 clones. Material for sequencing was PBMCs. The receptors shown here come from a female donor in good health and CMV-seropositive.

The rearrangement links TRBV2 to TRBJ2-3, with 14 bases that match TRBD2. The CDR3 is 16 amino acids. From germline, CDR1 is SNHLY and CDR2 FYNNEI. The ends lost 4 bases at V and 5 bases at J; junction bases unmatched: 5. CDR3 amino acids: CASSGGTSGGIDTQYF. The CDR3 DNA is TGTGCCAGCAGTGGGGGGACTAGCGGGGGAATAGATACGCAGTATTTT.

As DNA, the CDR3 is TGTGCCAGCAGGGGAGGGAGCAATCAGCCCCAGCATTTT. Translated, it gives CASRGGSNQPQHF. This chain joins TRBV28 and TRBJ1-5; D not resolved. V shed 6 bases and J shed 1 base, with 7 bases lying between them. This CDR3 contains 13 residues. Germline V CDR1 and CDR2: MDHEN, SYDVKM.

The CDR3 protein is CASSPGQGMTEKLFF. CDR3 DNA: TGTGCCAGCTCACCGGGACAGGGTATGACTGAAAAACTGTTTTTT. The chain combines TRBV18 with TRBJ1-4, with 9 bases matching TRBD1. Looked up from germline, CDR1 is KGHSH and CDR2 is LQKENI. With V trimmed by 3 bases and J by 7 bases, 6 bases remained unmatched. The CDR3 covers 15 residues.

This rearrangement joins TRBV4-1 to TRBJ1-1; no reliable D call. Trimming cost V 1 base and J 3 bases, with 9 bases left between them. The CDR3 totals 14 residues. Per germline, CDR1 MGHRA and CDR2 YSYEKL. The DNA of the CDR3 is TGCGCCAGCAGCCAAGTCAGGTCAGACACTGAAGCTTTCTTT. It codes for CASSQVRSDTEAFF.